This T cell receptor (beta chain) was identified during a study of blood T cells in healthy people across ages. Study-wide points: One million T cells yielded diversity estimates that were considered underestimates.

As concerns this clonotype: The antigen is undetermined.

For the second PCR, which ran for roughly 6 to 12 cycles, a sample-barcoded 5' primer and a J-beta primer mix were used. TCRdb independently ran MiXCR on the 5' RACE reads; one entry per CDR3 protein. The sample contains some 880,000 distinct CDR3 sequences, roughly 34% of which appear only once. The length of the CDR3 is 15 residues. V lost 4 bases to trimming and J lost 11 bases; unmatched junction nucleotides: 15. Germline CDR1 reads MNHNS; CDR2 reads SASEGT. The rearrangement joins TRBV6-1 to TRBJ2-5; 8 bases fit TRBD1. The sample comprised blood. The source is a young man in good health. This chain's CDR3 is CASSAWTGSGNEQYF. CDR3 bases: TGTGCCAGCAGTGCCTGGACAGGGTCTGGCAATGAGCAGTACTTC.